Each of the 23 T cell receptor beta chains below was sequenced from the same sample in a study of shared clonotypes between healthy human individuals. Naive CD8 cells, CD45RO-negative and positively selected for CCR7, excluded terminally differentiated effector memory CD45RA+ cells. The table came from immunoSEQ multiplex PCR; TCRdb's copy has only in-frame clones and leaves some out. The sample has 2 million or so clones; about 95% are singletons. Material for sequencing was naive CD8+ T cells sorted from blood. The receptor source for this set is a man aged 18 to 29 in good health.

J is TRBJ2-1 and V is TRBV7-9; 9 nucleotides align to TRBD2. The CDR3 spans 16 residues. The ends lost 5 bases at V and 5 bases at J; junction bases unmatched: 10. The germline CDR1 and CDR2 sequences are SEHNR and FQNEAQ (reference sequence). CDR3 DNA: TGTGCCAGCAGCCCAGCAGCGGGAGGATGGGACAATGAGCAGTTCTTC. Amino acids: CASSPAAGGWDNEQFF.

The V call is TRBV5-1, the J call TRBJ2-2; possible D gene TRBD2, 5 bases. Trimming took 1 base from V and 0 from J, leaving 10 bases between them. CDR1 is SGHRS, CDR2 YFSETQ, per germline. The CDR3 runs 16 residues. CDR3 bases: TGCGCCAGCAGCTTGAGGACTGTAGCGAACACCGGGGAGCTGTTTTTT. Translating gives CASSLRTVANTGELFF. The full variable domain, with the rest looked up from reference TRBV5-1 and TRBJ2-2, is KAGVTQTPRYLIKTRGQQVTLSCSPISGHRSVSWYQQTPGQGLQFLFEYFSETQRNKGNFPGRFSGRQFSNSRSEMNVSTLELGDSALYLCASSLRTVANTGELFFGEGSRLTVL.

The rearrangement links TRBV18 to TRBJ2-7; D is undetermined. Germline loops: CDR1 KGHSH, CDR2 LQKENI. The length of the CDR3 is 13 residues. Trimming left V 0 bases short and J 6 bases short, with 9 bases between. The CDR3 bases are TGTGCCAGCTCACCACCGCCCGTAACCGAGCAGTACTTC. Translation: CASSPPPVTEQYF.

The chain links TRBV19 to TRBJ2-1; 11 nucleotides line up with TRBD2. The CDR3 covers 15 residues. J gave up 7 bases and V 5 bases, and 7 bases lay outside the gene matches. Germline lookup yields CDR1 LNHDA and CDR2 SQIVND (reference sequence). The CDR3 reads CASSLAGGPQNEQFF. For the CDR3, the DNA is TGTGCCAGTAGTTTAGCGGGAGGGCCTCAAAATGAGCAGTTCTTC. The whole variable domain, filled in from reference TRBV19 and TRBJ2-1, reads DGGITQSPKYLFRKEGQNVTLSCEQNLNHDAMYWYRQDPGQGLRLIYYSQIVNDFQKGDIAEGYSVSREKKESFPLTVTSAQKNPTAFYLCASSLAGGPQNEQFFGPGTRLTVL.

This clone is a singleton in its sample. The rearrangement uses TRBV27 and TRBJ1-5, with 8 bases aligning to TRBD1. The junction had 5 bases not matched to a gene; V was cut back by 5 bases and J by 2 bases. Germline-derived CDR1 and CDR2 are MNHEY and SMNVEV (reference sequence). This CDR3 comprises 15 residues. CDR3 nucleotides: TGTGCCAGCAGTCAGGGGGCAGCGGGCAATCAGCCCCAGCATTTT. Its protein product is CASSQGAAGNQPQHF.

V is TRBV6-1 and J is TRBJ2-7; the match to TRBD2 covers 9 bases. V gave up 1 base and J gave up 2 bases; unmatched junction bases: 3. From germline, CDR1 is MNHNS and CDR2 SASEGT. The CDR3 has 15 residues. The CDR3 is CASSEGSGGTYEQYF. DNA of the CDR3: TGTGCCAGCAGTGAAGGGAGCGGGGGGACCTACGAGCAGTACTTC.

The sample holds one count of this clone. Other nucleotide sequences in the sample specify the same CDR3. The V call is TRBV5-6, the J call TRBJ2-3, with D possibly TRBD1 on 5 matching bases. The CDR3 spans 13 residues. V was shortened by 4 bases and J by 4 bases, with 10 bases between the two germline ends. Germline V gene data show CDR1 as SGHDT and CDR2 as YYEEEE. The CDR3 sequence: CASSLEGADTQYF. CDR3 nucleotides: TGTGCCAGCAGCCTCGAAGGGGCAGATACGCAGTATTTT.

This clone was counted a few times. The chain is built from TRBV6-1 and TRBJ2-2; either TRBD1 or TRBD2 may supply D (5 bases each). V gave up 2 bases and J gave up 4 bases, with 11 bases separating them. The CDR3 loop spans 15 amino acids. In germline, CDR1 is MNHNS, CDR2 SASEGT. CDR3 residues: CASSEMRGGTGELFF. In nucleotides, the CDR3 is TGTGCCAGCAGTGAAATGAGGGGTGGCACCGGGGAGCTGTTTTTT.

In this sample, this clone turned up once. The chain's CDR3 is CASSQDRGGRDTQYF. CDR3 nucleotides: TGCGCCAGCAGCCAAGATCGGGGTGGGAGAGATACGCAGTATTTT. The chain couples TRBV4-1 to TRBJ2-3; the D gene is possibly TRBD2 (5 bases). The CDR3 extends over 15 amino acids. Per germline, CDR1 MGHRA and CDR2 YSYEKL. Trimming took off 0 bases at V and 5 bases at J, with 12 bases between the two ends.

This chain joins TRBV19 and TRBJ2-7; 8 bases align to TRBD1. CDR3 length: 14 amino acids. The germline CDR1 and CDR2 sequences are LNHDA and SQIVND (reference sequence). Trimming removed 0 bases from V and 3 bases from J; junction bases left unmatched: 1. The CDR3 DNA sequence: TGTGCCAGTAGTATAGAGACAGGGGACTACGAGCAGTACTTC. Amino acids: CASSIETGDYEQYF.

This sequence joins TRBV5-6 and TRBJ2-1; the D gene is possibly TRBD2 (6 bases). The CDR3 contains 14 residues. V lost 4 bases and J lost 5, with 13 bases in between. The V gene's germline CDR1 is SGHDT and CDR2 YYEEEE. The chain's CDR3 is CASSPGLQDNEQFF. The CDR3 DNA reads as TGTGCCAGCAGCCCGGGACTCCAGGACAATGAGCAGTTCTTC.

Of note for this clone: Other nucleotide sequences from this sample produce the same CDR3. The V call is TRBV4-3, the J call TRBJ1-1; a possible D gene is TRBD1 (5 bases). Trimming cost V 0 bases and J 0 bases, with 8 bases left between them. This CDR3 spans 15 amino acids. Germline V gene data show CDR1 as LGHNA and CDR2 as YSLEER. This CDR3 is CASSQDPGMNTEAFF. In DNA form, the CDR3 reads TGCGCCAGCAGCCAAGATCCAGGGATGAACACTGAAGCTTTCTTT.

V usage is TRBV11-2 and J usage is TRBJ2-5, with 10 bases fitting TRBD2. The J segment lost 2 bases and the V segment lost 1 base, leaving 4 bases of the junction unmatched. This CDR3 has 16 residues. Germline V gene sequence: CDR1 SGHAT, CDR2 FQNNGV. Here the CDR3 DNA reads TGTGCCAGCAGCTTAGGGCCGGGACTAGCGCAAGAGACCCAGTACTTC. It encodes CASSLGPGLAQETQYF.

The CDR3 DNA follows: TGCGCCAGCAGCCAAGAAGCGGGAGTAGCCTACGAGCAGTACTTC. It specifies CASSQEAGVAYEQYF. This chain connects TRBV4-1 to TRBJ2-7; 8 bases agree with TRBD2. Trimming took 0 bases from V and 2 from J; bases not matched to a gene: 3. The germline V gene encodes CDR1 MGHRA and CDR2 YSYEKL. The CDR3 runs to 15 residues.

Concerning this clone itself: Distinct nucleotide sequences in the sample also encode this CDR3. The chain couples TRBV28 to TRBJ1-5; 7 positions agree with TRBD1. Per the germline V gene, CDR1 is MDHEN and CDR2 is SYDVKM. The CDR3 consists of 14 residues. The J segment lost 6 bases and the V segment lost 3 bases, leaving 5 bases of the junction unmatched. CDR3 protein: CASSFLGGGQPQHF. CDR3 in DNA: TGTGCCAGCAGTTTTTTAGGGGGCGGTCAGCCCCAGCATTTT.

The V and J genes are TRBV28 and TRBJ2-3; tentatively, D is TRBD1 (5 bases). Germline assignment: CDR1 MDHEN and CDR2 SYDVKM. The CDR3 totals 16 residues. V was shortened by 3 bases and J by 3 bases, with 16 bases between the two germline ends. CDR3 DNA: TGTGCCAGCAGTTTCGGCGTGACAGTTCGGACAGATACGCAGTATTTT. Its protein product is CASSFGVTVRTDTQYF.

A remark on this clone: The same CDR3 can be traced to other DNA sequences in this sample. V and J are TRBV7-9 and TRBJ2-5; D is unclear. V was trimmed by 0 bases and J by 2 bases, leaving 7 bases between them. Per germline, CDR1 SEHNR and CDR2 FQNEAQ (reference sequence). The CDR3 has 14 residues. The DNA for the CDR3 is TGTGCCAGCAGCTTAGCAGGGTCACAAGAGACCCAGTACTTC. Its translation: CASSLAGSQETQYF. The whole variable domain, remainder taken from reference TRBV7-9 and TRBJ2-5, is DTGVSQNPRHKITKRGQNVTFRCDPISEHNRLYWYRQTLGQGPEFLTYFQNEAQLEKSRLLSDRFSAERPKGSFSTLEIQRTEQGDSAMYLCASSLAGSQETQYFGPGTRLLVL.

The rearrangement uses TRBV7-6 and TRBJ1-3; D perhaps matches TRBD1 (5 bases). The CDR3 is 15 amino acids. The V end lost 1 base, the J end lost 0 bases, and 7 bases lay between the germline ends. Germline CDR1 is SGHVS and CDR2 is FNYEAQ. The CDR3 is CASSLGDSSGNTIYF. DNA for the CDR3: TGTGCCAGCAGCTTAGGTGACAGCTCTGGAAACACCATATATTTT. The full variable domain, completed using reference TRBV7-6 and TRBJ1-3, is GAGVSQSPRYKVTKRGQDVALRCDPISGHVSLYWYRQALGQGPEFLTYFNYEAQQDKSGLPNDRFSAERPEGSISTLTIQRTEQRDSAMYRCASSLGDSSGNTIYFGEGSWLTVV.

The chain employs TRBV4-3 and TRBJ2-4; TRBD1 or TRBD2 may be the D gene (5 bases each). This CDR3 contains 15 residues. V lost 0 bases and J lost 1, with 7 bases in between. Germline lookup yields CDR1 LGHNA and CDR2 YSLEER. CDR3 residues: CASSQEEGAKNIQYF. The CDR3, as DNA: TGCGCCAGCAGCCAAGAAGAGGGGGCCAAAAACATTCAGTACTTC.

The rearrangement links TRBV5-4 to TRBJ2-5; no clear D. The CDR3 extends over 11 amino acids. CDR1 is SGHNT, CDR2 YYREEE, per germline (reference sequence). The V end was cut by 6 bases, the J end by 5 bases, with 8 bases between. The CDR3 sequence: CASNEAETQYF. CDR3 nucleotide sequence: TGTGCCAGCAACGAAGCGGAGACCCAGTACTTC. The variable domain in full, with the rest retrieved from reference TRBV5-4 and TRBJ2-5, is ETGVTQSPTHLIKTRGQQVTLRCSSQSGHNTVSWYQQALGQGPQFIFQYYREEENGRGNFPPRFSGLQFPNYSSELNVNALELDDSALYLCASNEAETQYFGPGTRLLVL.

The chain has TRBV6-5 and TRBJ2-2; D not certain. Deletions cut 3 bases from V and 4 bases from J, with 9 bases between. Per the germline V gene, CDR1 is MNHEY and CDR2 is SVGAGI. CDR3 length: 14 amino acids. The CDR3 nucleotides read TGTGCCAGCAGTTATGGGGTTAGCACCGGGGAGCTGTTTTTT. This translates into CASSYGVSTGELFF.

The chain joins TRBV7-8 to TRBJ2-7; TRBD2 matches at 10 bases. The CDR3 is made up of 17 amino acids. The V gene's germline CDR1 is SGHVS and CDR2 FQNEAQ. J lost 1 base, V lost 5 bases, and 11 bases had no gene match. The CDR3 bases are TGTGCCAGCAGCCTGACTAGCGGGCACCACCCTTCCTACGAGCAGTACTTC. Translation: CASSLTSGHHPSYEQYF.

The V call is TRBV7-6, the J call TRBJ2-7; 8 bases fit TRBD2. After removal of 4 bases from V and 4 bases from J, the junction contained 3 bases not matched to a gene. Germline values: CDR1 SGHVS, CDR2 FNYEAQ. CDR3 length: 13 amino acids. The CDR3 DNA follows: TGTGCCAGCAGCTCGGGACTAGGGTACGAGCAGTACTTC. It encodes CASSSGLGYEQYF.